This T cell receptor beta chain originates from a study of CD8 T cells in Susac syndrome. The study, taken as a whole, reports: The authors acknowledged that their TCR sequencing and HLA analysis involved a relatively small number of individuals.

TCR beta sequencing covered blood CD8+ and CD4+ T cells. TEMRA cells underwent FACS enrichment and CD8+ and CD4+ T cells underwent negative isolation. The CDR3 spans 12 residues. The V and J ends lost 6 bases and 4 bases respectively, with 8 bases between them. Random-hexamer reverse transcription was applied to about 0.45 to 1 ug RNA. One entry per CDR3 protein results from TCRdb running MiXCR on the immunoSEQ multiplex PCR reads. The sample has roughly 150,000 distinct CDR3 sequences; approximately 94% are singletons. With regard to this clonotype: The antigen is not known.

This receptor was taken from a human donor with multiple sclerosis. V usage is TRBV12-3 or TRBV12-4 and J usage is TRBJ2-3, with D uncertain. The sample consisted of CD8+ T cells from PBMCs. DNA for the CDR3: TGTGCCAGCAGCCCTATACCAGATACGCAGTATTTT. This gives the protein CASSPIPDTQYF.